This T cell receptor (beta chain) originates from a study of siplizumab effects on memory and regulatory T cells. As concerns this clone: The antigen is undetermined.

Profiled with immunoSEQ multiplex PCR; TCRdb holds only in-frame clones, not every one. The sample carries tens of thousands of clones, roughly 93% recorded once. This CDR3 contains 11 residues. Germline V CDR1 and CDR2: SGHDT, YYEEEE. The ends were cut back, 4 bases at V and 7 bases at J, with 9 bases in the middle. Study observations and caveats: Among sequences traceable to unstimulated CD4+ memory cells, alloreactive ones were significantly reduced by siplizumab. Reactions containing siplizumab showed mappable alloreactive CD4+ clones averaging roughly 70% Treg-derived, versus 26.9% in controls.

This TCR derives from a human donor in good health. The sequencing input was CD8+ T cells sorted from blood. The chain is built from TRBV5-6 and TRBJ2-7, with D tentatively TRBD1 (5 bases). DNA of the CDR3: TGTGCCAGCAGCCACGACAGTGAGCAGTACTTC. As protein: CASSHDSEQYF.